These T cell receptor beta chains were read from a single sample in a study of T cell responses to AZD1222 COVID-19 vaccine. TCRdb keeps only in-frame clones here, not all; method: immunoSEQ multiplex PCR. The sample yields fewer than 120,000 clones, about nine tenths seen once. Sequenced here: peripheral blood, sampled on day 0 of AZD1222 vaccination. The receptors stem from an adult in good health. Each CDR3 is given with its conserved first and last residue. A D gene is named only where the DNA matches it firmly. Clone size, where shown, is once, few, many, or a class for clones that have expanded.

V gene	J gene	clone size	D gene	CDR3 DNA	CDR3 protein
TRBV19	TRBJ1-1	.	.	TGTGCCAGTACCCGGCATACGAACACTGAAGCTTTCTTT	CASTRHTNTEAFF
TRBV7-2	TRBJ2-3	.	.	TGTGCCAGCAGCTTAGTTGTGGGGGCAGATACGCAGTATTTT	CASSLVVGADTQYF
TRBV12-3/TRBV12-4	TRBJ1-1	.	.	TGTGCCAGCAGTTTCGGGGGGGCTGAAGCTTTCTTT	CASSFGGAEAFF
TRBV19	TRBJ1-3	.	.	TGTGCCAGTAGTATAGCGTACACCTCTGGAAACACCATATATTTT	CASSIAYTSGNTIYF
TRBV28	TRBJ1-2	.	.	TGTGCCAGTAAGATAAACTATGGCTACACCTTC	CASKINYGYTF
TRBV11-2	TRBJ2-1	.	.	TGTGCCAGCAGCCCCCCCCTGCGGCTAGCTGAACGATACAATGAGCAGTTCTTC	CASSPPLRLAERYNEQFF
TRBV5-6	TRBJ1-2	.	TRBD1	TGTGCCAGCAGCTTGGAGGGGGCCGGCTACACCTTC	CASSLEGAGYTF
TRBV19	TRBJ2-3	few	TRBD2	TGTGCCAGTAGTAATGCGGGGGGGCTGGTACAATCAGATACGCAGTATTTT	CASSNAGGLVQSDTQYF
TRBV9	TRBJ2-2	.	.	TGTGCCAGCAGCGTATTTTCGTCCGGGGAGCTGTTTTTT	CASSVFSSGELFF
TRBV10-1	TRBJ1-3	.	.	TGCGCCAGCAGCTCCGGACGAAACTCTGGAAACACCATATATTTT	CASSSGRNSGNTIYF
TRBV6-5	TRBJ1-3	.	TRBD1	TGTGCCAGCAGTTACGGGACAGGGGTGATTGGAAACACCATATATTTT	CASSYGTGVIGNTIYF
TRBV28	TRBJ1-1	.	.	TGTGCCAGCAGTTTCGGCACTGAAGCTTTCTTT	CASSFGTEAFF
TRBV5-4	TRBJ2-5	.	.	TGTGCCAGCAGCTTGGGGATTGAGACCCAGTACTTC	CASSLGIETQYF
TRBV9	TRBJ2-7	.	.	TGTGCCAGCAGCGTAGAAAACGGGGTTGGCTACGAGCAGTACTTC	CASSVENGVGYEQYF
TRBV11-3	TRBJ2-1	.	.	TGTGCCAGCAGCTTAGATCGAGTACAGGGCTACAATGAGCAGTTCTTC	CASSLDRVQGYNEQFF
TRBV6-1	TRBJ1-4	.	.	TGTGCCAGCAGTGAAGCGGCAGGGGTGGATGAAAAACTGTTTTTT	CASSEAAGVDEKLFF
TRBV6-6	TRBJ2-2	few	TRBD2	TGTGCCAGCAGCCCCGGGACTAAAACCGGGGAGCTGTTTTTT	CASSPGTKTGELFF
TRBV6-5	TRBJ1-5	.	.	TGTGCCAGCAGCCACGACAGATTCAATCAGCCCCAGCATTTT	CASSHDRFNQPQHF
TRBV19	TRBJ1-1	.	.	TGTGCCAGTAGTATAGACGGCGGGGTTCCGAACACTGAAGCTTTCTTT	CASSIDGGVPNTEAFF
TRBV3-1/TRBV3-2	TRBJ2-3	.	.	TGTGCCAGCAGCCCACAAGACAGCTCTAGCACAGATACGCAGTATTTT	CASSPQDSSSTDTQYF
TRBV24-1	TRBJ2-7	.	TRBD1	TGTGCCACCAGCCAATTTGGGGGACAGGGCTCCTACGAGCAGTACTTC	CATSQFGGQGSYEQYF
TRBV7-9	TRBJ2-7	once	.	TGTGCCAGCAGCGCAAGGGCGGGGCTTAAGGAGCAGTACTTC	CASSARAGLKEQYF
TRBV4-1	TRBJ1-1	.	.	TGCGCCAGCAGCCAAATGGTGCTGGGGGACACTGAAGCTTTCTTT	CASSQMVLGDTEAFF
TRBV5-4	TRBJ1-2	.	.	TGTGCCAGCAGGTTAGACAGGCTGGTCGGCTACACCTTC	CASRLDRLVGYTF
TRBV27	TRBJ1-1	.	TRBD1	TGTGCCAGCAGTTTAAAACAGGGGTCGATTATGAACACTGAAGCTTTCTTT	CASSLKQGSIMNTEAFF
TRBV19	TRBJ1-5	.	TRBD1	TGTGCCAGTAGTATAGAAGTGACAGGGGAACCTCTTCCCCAGCATTTT	CASSIEVTGEPLPQHF
TRBV4-1	TRBJ2-6	.	.	TGCGCCAGCAGAATCGACCAGGGATATGGTGGGGCCAACGTCCTGACTTTC	CASRIDQGYGGANVLTF
TRBV6-5	TRBJ1-2	.	TRBD1	TGTGCCAGCAGGGAGCTGGGACAGGGGTCTGGCTACACCTTC	CASRELGQGSGYTF
TRBV24-1	TRBJ2-5	.	.	TGTGCCACCAGTGACTCTCAAGAGGGGGGAGGAGAGACCCAGTACTTC	CATSDSQEGGGETQYF
TRBV11-2	TRBJ1-1	once	.	TGTGCCAGCAGTTACATCCGGGAAGCGAACACTGAAGCTTTCTTT	CASSYIREANTEAFF
TRBV18	TRBJ1-6	once	.	TGTGCCAGCTCACCGGGGGGGACAATTATTTTGGGGAATTCACCCCTCCACTTT	CASSPGGTIILGNSPLHF
TRBV7-2	TRBJ1-1	medium-sized	TRBD1	TGTGCCAGCAGGGGACAGGGTTACACTGAAGCTTTCTTT	CASRGQGYTEAFF
TRBV28	TRBJ1-3	.	TRBD1	TGTGCCAGCAGTGCTACCCGGGACAGGGCTGGAAACACCATATATTTT	CASSATRDRAGNTIYF
TRBV24-1	TRBJ2-5	.	.	TGTGCCACGGGTGACGGGGCTGGGGAGACCCAGTACTTC	CATGDGAGETQYF
TRBV7-9	TRBJ2-2	.	TRBD1	TGTGCCAGCAGCTTAGATACAGGGGCCACCGGGGAGCTGTTTTTT	CASSLDTGATGELFF
TRBV9	TRBJ2-5	many	.	TGTGCCAGCAGCGCCGAGGAGAGGGCTACGATCACGGGAAGACAAGAGACCCAGTACTTC	CASSAEERATITGRQETQYF
TRBV19	TRBJ2-5	.	.	TGTGCCAGTAGTATACAGCGGGCCGTAGGAGAGACCCAGTACTTC	CASSIQRAVGETQYF
TRBV6-5	TRBJ2-2	.	.	TGTGCCAGCAGGAAAGGGTACACCGGGGAGCTGTTTTTT	CASRKGYTGELFF
TRBV29-1	TRBJ2-5	once	.	TGCAGCGTTGTACCGGACAGAAGCCAAGAGACCCAGTACTTC	CSVVPDRSQETQYF
TRBV28	TRBJ1-2	.	.	TGTGCCAGCAGCCGATCCGGAGCTAACTATGGCTACACCTTC	CASSRSGANYGYTF
TRBV10-3	TRBJ1-1	.	.	TGTGCCATCAGGACACCGGACACTGAAGCTTTCTTT	CAIRTPDTEAFF
TRBV30	TRBJ1-6	few	.	TGTGCCTACCTCCCATGGCAGGGCTATAATTCACCCCTCCACTTT	CAYLPWQGYNSPLHF
TRBV19	TRBJ1-1	.	TRBD1	TGTGCCAGTAGTCCCTCGGACAGGGTAGGCACTGAAGCTTTCTTT	CASSPSDRVGTEAFF
TRBV5-1	TRBJ2-2	.	TRBD2	TGCGCCAGCAGCTTGGGAAGCGGGAGCACCGGGGAGCTGTTTTTT	CASSLGSGSTGELFF
TRBV7-3	TRBJ2-5	.	.	TGTGCCAGCAGCTTCGCCAGGGGGAGGAAAAAAGAGACCCAGTACTTC	CASSFARGRKKETQYF
TRBV24-1	TRBJ2-1	.	TRBD1	TGTGCCACCAGAGGACAGGGTGAGCAGTTCTTC	CATRGQGEQFF
TRBV16	TRBJ1-4	.	.	TGTGCCAGCAGCCAATCGACGGGGACGGGGGAAAAACTGTTTTTT	CASSQSTGTGEKLFF
TRBV2	TRBJ1-1	.	.	TGTGCCAGCGAGTTGTTGGGGGTTTTAAACACTGAAGCTTTCTTT	CASELLGVLNTEAFF
TRBV3-1/TRBV3-2	TRBJ1-1	.	TRBD1	TGTGCCAGCAGCCACGGGACAGCTACTGAAGCTTTCTTT	CASSHGTATEAFF
TRBV11-2	TRBJ1-1	.	TRBD1	TGTGCCAGCAGCTTAGGGGAACCGGGACAGGGGGCGGTGAACACTGAAGCTTTCTTT	CASSLGEPGQGAVNTEAFF
TRBV3-1/TRBV3-2	TRBJ1-2	.	.	TGTGCCAGCAGCCAGCTTTCAGGGGACTATGGCTACACCTTC	CASSQLSGDYGYTF
TRBV5-4	TRBJ2-5	.	.	TGTGCCAGCAGCTTGGCGGTAGGGGCGATCCAAGAGACCCAGTACTTC	CASSLAVGAIQETQYF